These 19 T cell receptor beta chains share one sample of origin, sequenced in a study of cytomegalovirus exposure and HLA in healthy donors. PCR amplification relied on 60 Vbeta primers (plus 13 Jbeta primers). Generated by immunoSEQ multiplex PCR, the TCRdb table keeps only in-frame clones and is missing some. Among around 110,000 clones listed, roughly 77% were seen once. The sample comprised PBMCs. The source is a man in his forties in good health and CMV-seronegative.

This chain links TRBV2 with TRBJ1-2; no definite D call. The germline CDR1 and CDR2 sequences are SNHLY and FYNNEI. Trimming removed 0 bases from V and 4 bases from J, with 9 bases in between. There are 14 residues in the CDR3. The CDR3 DNA is TGTGCCAGCAGTGAAGCGTCAGGCCTCTATGGCTACACCTTC. Translating it yields CASSEASGLYGYTF.

This clone was detected only a few times. The chain joins TRBV27 to TRBJ1-5, with a tentative D call TRBD1 (5 bases). V lost 3 bases and J lost 2, with 20 bases in between. The CDR3 extends over 18 amino acids. Germline lookup yields CDR1 MNHEY and CDR2 SMNVEV (reference sequence). The CDR3: CASSLSGAGGNRNQPQHF. As DNA, the CDR3 is TGTGCCAGCAGTTTGTCCGGGGCCGGGGGTAATCGCAATCAGCCCCAGCATTTT.

This chain joins TRBV7-9 and TRBJ1-1; D is ambiguous. The CDR3 extends over 13 amino acids. Trimming stripped 1 base from V and 5 bases from J, with 8 bases between. Germline CDR1 reads SEHNR; CDR2 reads FQNEAQ (reference sequence). CDR3 DNA sequence: TGTGCCAGCAGCTTAGATCCGGAGACTGAAGCTTTCTTT. Amino acid sequence: CASSLDPETEAFF.

This chain's CDR3 is CASSPQGGGNQPQHF. CDR3 in DNA: TGTGCCAGCAGTCCACAGGGCGGAGGCAATCAGCCCCAGCATTTT. This chain links TRBV2 with TRBJ1-5; a possible D gene is TRBD1 (6 bases). The V gene lost 5 bases and the J gene lost 2 bases, with 13 bases spanning the gap. This CDR3 spans 15 amino acids. Germline CDR1 and CDR2: SNHLY and FYNNEI. Drawing the rest from reference TRBV2 and TRBJ1-5, the complete variable domain is EPEVTQTPSHQVTQMGQEVILRCVPISNHLYFYWYRQILGQKVEFLVSFYNNEISEKSEIFDDQFSVERPDGSNFTLKIRSTKLEDSAMYFCASSPQGGGNQPQHFGDGTRLSIL.

The V and J genes are TRBV6-1 and TRBJ2-3; D is possibly TRBD1 (6 bases). The CDR3 extends over 16 amino acids. Germline loops: CDR1 MNHNS, CDR2 SASEGT. Trimming left V 2 bases short and J 1 base short, with 13 bases between. DNA for the CDR3: TGTGCCAGCAGTGAAACAGGGTATTTGGGCACAGATACGCAGTATTTT. This encodes CASSETGYLGTDTQYF.

This clone was observed a few times. CDR3 sequence (DNA): TGTGCCAGCAGGGTAACGGGACAGGGTTATGGCTACACCTTC. It codes for CASRVTGQGYGYTF. The J gene is TRBJ1-2, the V gene TRBV6-5; TRBD1 agrees at 9 bases. The CDR3 has 14 residues. Germline CDR1 MNHEY, CDR2 SVGAGI. The V segment lost 6 bases and the J segment 5 bases; nucleotides outside the gene matches: 7.

This clone was counted a few times. The V call is TRBV6-5, the J call TRBJ2-7, with D possibly matching TRBD1 (6 bases). Germline V gene sequence: CDR1 MNHEY, CDR2 SVGAGI. Trimming cost V 7 bases and J 2 bases, with 9 bases left between them. The CDR3 consists of 12 residues. The CDR3 nucleotides read TGTGCCAGCAAAAAGGGGGCCTACGAGCAGTACTTC. Translating it yields CASKKGAYEQYF.

The chain employs TRBV28 and TRBJ1-5; D uncertain. With 6 bases removed from V and 0 bases from J, the gap between germline ends came to 3 bases. CDR1 MDHEN and CDR2 SYDVKM come from the germline V gene. This CDR3 has 12 amino acids. CDR3 region: CASRYSNQPQHF. CDR3 nucleotide sequence: TGTGCCAGCAGATATAGCAATCAGCCCCAGCATTTT.

This clone was detected only once. The rearrangement links TRBV5-1 to TRBJ2-5, with 8 positions matching TRBD2. Germline V gene data show CDR1 as SGHRS and CDR2 as YFSETQ. The CDR3 sequence is 16 residues long. After removal of 4 bases from V and 4 bases from J, the junction contained 12 bases not matched to a gene. The CDR3 bases are TGCGCCAGCAGCATCACGACAGGCCGGGGGGGAGAGACCCAGTACTTC. It encodes CASSITTGRGGETQYF.

The chain recombines TRBV5-1 with TRBJ2-3; 16 bases match TRBD2. The germline CDR1 and CDR2 sequences are SGHRS and YFSETQ. With 4 bases clipped from V and 7 bases from J, the junction kept 3 bases outside the gene matches. This CDR3 region has 15 residues. In DNA form, the CDR3 reads TGCGCCAGCAGCGGGACTAGCGGGGGGGCTAATACGCAGTATTTT. Residues: CASSGTSGGANTQYF. Together with reference TRBV5-1 and TRBJ2-3, the CDR3 gives the full variable domain: KAGVTQTPRYLIKTRGQQVTLSCSPISGHRSVSWYQQTPGQGLQFLFEYFSETQRNKGNFPGRFSGRQFSNSRSEMNVSTLELGDSALYLCASSGTSGGANTQYFGPGTRLTVL.

This CDR3 reads CASSSGGGTDTQYF. For the CDR3, the DNA is TGTGCCAGCAGTAGCGGGGGGGGCACAGATACGCAGTATTTT. The chain joins TRBV7-2 to TRBJ2-3; 11 bases align to TRBD2. In germline, CDR1 is SGHTA, CDR2 FQGNSA. V lost 6 bases and J lost 1; bases outside the gene matches: 0. The CDR3 consists of 14 residues.

This chain joins TRBV15 and TRBJ1-5, with D possibly TRBD1 on 5 matching bases. Germline CDR1 reads LNHNV; CDR2 reads YYDKDF (reference sequence). Trimming removed 6 bases at V and 0 bases at J, with 18 bases between. The CDR3 is 17 residues long. CDR3: CATSNLGTSYSNQPQHF. The CDR3 DNA reads as TGTGCCACCAGTAACCTGGGGACTTCCTATAGCAATCAGCCCCAGCATTTT.

Points on this clone: The junction differs from germline at one of its ends, possibly a read error. V usage is TRBV5-1 and J usage is TRBJ2-7; D gene uncertain. Germline values: CDR1 SGHRS, CDR2 YFSETQ. This CDR3 contains 15 residues. In DNA form, the CDR3 reads TGCGCCAGCAGCTTCCGAGCCGTGGGCTCCCACGAGCAGTACTTC. As protein: CASSFRAVGSHEQYF.

This chain links TRBV2 with TRBJ1-1, with TRBD1 as a possible D gene (6 bases). Germline assignment: CDR1 SNHLY and CDR2 FYNNEI. Trimming removed 7 bases at V and 5 bases at J, with 17 bases between. The CDR3 contains 14 residues. This CDR3 reads CASMEQGLRTEAFF. In DNA, the CDR3 is TGTGCCAGCATGGAACAGGGCCTGAGGACTGAAGCTTTCTTT.

This chain uses TRBV11-2 with TRBJ2-5; 8 nucleotides align to TRBD1. There are 14 residues in the CDR3. V dropped 5 bases and J dropped 5; count of bases not matched to a gene: 7. Germline V gene data show CDR1 as SGHAT and CDR2 as FQNNGV. CDR3 sequence reads: CASSPRQGWETQYF. Here the CDR3 DNA reads TGTGCCAGCAGCCCCCGACAGGGGTGGGAGACCCAGTACTTC.

V gene TRBV15 combines with J gene TRBJ2-5; 7 positions match TRBD1. Germline V gene lookup returns CDR1 LNHNV and CDR2 YYDKDF (reference sequence). The CDR3 loop spans 15 amino acids. V gave up 3 bases and J gave up 1 base; unmatched junction bases: 5. The CDR3 sequence: CATSSFRDSQETQYF. The CDR3 DNA is TGTGCCACCAGCAGTTTCCGGGACAGCCAAGAGACCCAGTACTTC.

The chain carries TRBV7-9 and TRBJ1-1, with D maybe TRBD1 (6 bases). Germline values: CDR1 SEHNR, CDR2 FQNEAQ (reference sequence). This CDR3 has 14 amino acids. V dropped 5 bases and J dropped 5 bases, with 15 bases sitting between them. CDR3 protein: CASSATGSRTEAFF. The CDR3 DNA reads as TGTGCCAGCAGCGCCACAGGGAGTCGGACTGAAGCTTTCTTT. The full variable domain, with the rest looked up from reference TRBV7-9 and TRBJ1-1, is DTGVSQNPRHKITKRGQNVTFRCDPISEHNRLYWYRQTLGQGPEFLTYFQNEAQLEKSRLLSDRFSAERPKGSFSTLEIQRTEQGDSAMYLCASSATGSRTEAFFGQGTRLTVV.

This clone has a handful of counts. The rearrangement joins TRBV18 to TRBJ2-3, with TRBD2 matching 7 bases. This CDR3 is built from 15 residues. V gave up 3 bases and J gave up 3 bases; unmatched junction bases: 6. Germline loops: CDR1 KGHSH, CDR2 LQKENI. The CDR3 sequence: CASSPTRGTTDTQYF. CDR3 nucleotides: TGTGCCAGCTCACCCACGCGGGGGACTACAGATACGCAGTATTTT.

This clone is medium-sized (0.01 to 0.1%) in the sample. J is TRBJ2-2 and V is TRBV29-1; D is unresolved. Trimming stripped 1 base from V and 5 bases from J, with 5 bases between. The CDR3 covers 12 residues. Germline CDR1 is SQVTM and CDR2 is ANQGSEA. CDR3 sequence: CSVEGGTGELFF. DNA of the CDR3: TGCAGCGTTGAAGGAGGAACCGGGGAGCTGTTTTTT.